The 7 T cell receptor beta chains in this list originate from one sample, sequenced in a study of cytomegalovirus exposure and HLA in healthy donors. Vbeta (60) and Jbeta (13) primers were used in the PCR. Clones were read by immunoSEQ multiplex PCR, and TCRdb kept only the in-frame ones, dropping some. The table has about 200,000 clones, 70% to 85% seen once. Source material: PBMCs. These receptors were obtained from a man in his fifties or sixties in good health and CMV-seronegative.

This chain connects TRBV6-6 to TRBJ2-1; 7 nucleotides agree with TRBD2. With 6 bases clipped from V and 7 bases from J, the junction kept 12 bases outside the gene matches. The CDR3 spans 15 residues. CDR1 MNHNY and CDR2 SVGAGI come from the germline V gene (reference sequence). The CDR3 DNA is TGTGCCAGCAGCCCATGGACTAGGGTAAAAAATGAGCAGTTCTTC. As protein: CASSPWTRVKNEQFF.

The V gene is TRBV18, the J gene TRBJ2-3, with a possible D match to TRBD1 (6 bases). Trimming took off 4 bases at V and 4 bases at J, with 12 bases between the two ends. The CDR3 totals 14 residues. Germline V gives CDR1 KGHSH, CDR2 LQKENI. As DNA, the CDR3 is TGTGCCAGCTCACAATCAACAGGGTCAGATACGCAGTATTTT. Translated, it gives CASSQSTGSDTQYF.

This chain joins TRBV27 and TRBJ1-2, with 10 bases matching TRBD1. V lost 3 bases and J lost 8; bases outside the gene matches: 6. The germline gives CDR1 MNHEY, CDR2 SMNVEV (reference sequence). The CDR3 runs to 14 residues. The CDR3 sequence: CASSFTGTGDGYTF. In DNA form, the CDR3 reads TGTGCCAGCAGTTTTACCGGGACAGGGGACGGCTACACCTTC.

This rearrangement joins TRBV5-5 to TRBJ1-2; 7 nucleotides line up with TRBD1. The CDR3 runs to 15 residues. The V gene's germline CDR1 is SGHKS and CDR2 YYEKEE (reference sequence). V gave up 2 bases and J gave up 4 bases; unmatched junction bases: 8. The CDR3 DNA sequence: TGTGCCAGCAGCTTCCTCCAGGGGGGAGGCTATGGCTACACCTTC. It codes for CASSFLQGGGYGYTF.

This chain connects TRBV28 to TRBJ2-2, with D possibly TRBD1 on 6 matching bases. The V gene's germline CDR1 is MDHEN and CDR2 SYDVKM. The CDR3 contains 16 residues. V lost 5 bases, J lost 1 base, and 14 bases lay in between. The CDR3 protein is CASSPPGHRNTGELFF. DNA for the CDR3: TGTGCCAGCAGTCCCCCGGGACACAGGAACACCGGGGAGCTGTTTTTT.

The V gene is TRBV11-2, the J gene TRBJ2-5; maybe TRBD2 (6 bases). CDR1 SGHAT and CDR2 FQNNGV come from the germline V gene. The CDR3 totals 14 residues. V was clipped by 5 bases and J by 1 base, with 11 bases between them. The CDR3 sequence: CASSLGLSQETQYF. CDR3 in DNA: TGTGCCAGCAGCCTGGGACTGAGCCAAGAGACCCAGTACTTC.

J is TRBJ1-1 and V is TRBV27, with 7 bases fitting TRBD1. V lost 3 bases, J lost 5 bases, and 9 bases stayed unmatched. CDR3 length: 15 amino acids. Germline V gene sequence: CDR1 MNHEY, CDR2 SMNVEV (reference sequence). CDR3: CASSLLGGQWTEAFF. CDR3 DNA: TGTGCCAGCAGTTTGCTAGGGGGCCAATGGACTGAAGCTTTCTTT.